This TCR beta chain was identified in a study of shared clonotypes between healthy human individuals. Findings and caveats of the study: Only blood was sampled, and tissue TCR repertoires likely differ from blood ones. A generally larger estimated richness was seen in naive subsets than in memory subsets. Despite large depth, sorted-subset datasets appeared incompletely sequenced.

Comment on this clone: As yet, its antigen is unknown.

The genomic DNA of each subset was split evenly across several immunoSEQ plates. Repertoires were generated with immunoSEQ multiplex PCR, while TCRdb's copy carries only in-frame clones and drops some. The sample consists of some 2,100,000 clones, approximately 94% of them appearing once. Naive CD8 isolation took CD45RO-negative cells positively selected for CCR7 and excluded terminally differentiated effector memory CD45RA+ cells. Trimming took 4 bases from V and 1 from J; bases not matched to a gene: 6. The CDR3 is 16 amino acids. Germline CDR1 and CDR2: SGHTS and YDEGEE. Sequencing was done on a sample of naive CD8+ T cells from PBMCs. The chain has TRBV5-8 and TRBJ1-2, with 11 bases that match TRBD1. The sequence derives from a man between 18 and 29 years old in good health. Some clones in this sample may be carry-over from other donors' samples. The DNA for the CDR3 is TGTGCCAGCAGCCGACTGGACAGGGGGCGTAACTATGGCTACACCTTC. Translating gives CASSRLDRGRNYGYTF.